The T cell receptor (beta chain) described here comes from a study of CD8 T cells in ankylosing spondylitis. General study findings and limits: In ankylosing spondylitis blood, a motif of roughly eight highly homologous TCR beta variants appeared characteristic. From matched ankylosing spondylitis synovial fluid, disease-linked clones were reportedly recovered at significantly enriched levels. With a CD8+ phenotype, disease-linked clones were relatively rare in peripheral blood.

Quantitative 5'-RACE with molecular barcodes was used to make the TCR beta libraries. TCRdb recomputed calls from the 5' RACE reads with MiXCR, one row per CDR3 protein. The repertoire has around 300,000 distinct CDR3 sequences, around 20% of them found once; the top ten carry 3.5% to 4.5%. V was clipped by 2 bases and J by 2 bases; unmatched bases: 12. The CDR3 has 18 residues. Per germline, CDR1 MGHRA and CDR2 YSYEKL. Notes on this clonotype: Its antigen remains unknown.

This clonotype originated in a female donor with ankylosing spondylitis or in good health (not recorded which). The V gene is TRBV4-1, the J gene TRBJ2-3, with 8 positions matching TRBD1. The sequencing input was blood, either unsorted or a sorted T cell fraction (not recorded which). The CDR3 sequence is CASSQRRFGQGNTDTQYF. The CDR3 DNA reads as TGCGCCAGCAGCCAAAGACGCTTCGGACAGGGCAACACAGATACGCAGTATTTT.